The sequence of this T cell receptor (beta chain) was determined in a study of OX40 agonist ivuxolimab in advanced cancers. Looking at the study overall: Patients were 82.7% male with ages roughly 20 to 80, mean approximately 55.

CDR1 and CDR2 (germline): MGHDK, SYGVNS. V was clipped by 4 bases and J by 0 bases, with 10 bases between them. There are 14 residues in the CDR3. Sequencing used immunoSEQ multiplex PCR; TCRdb keeps in-frame clones, though not all of them. The sample comprises fewer than 25,000 clones, 77% of which are singletons, and 16% rests with the top ten. The starting material was CD4+ or CD8+ T cells sorted from blood, obtained in a trial of the OX40 agonist ivuxolimab. The sequence came from an adult with an advanced solid tumor such as melanoma, head and neck, liver or kidney cancer. The chain recombines TRBV25-1 with TRBJ2-7; D is possibly TRBD1 or TRBD2 (5 bases each). In DNA, the CDR3 is TGTGCCAGCAGTGGATCCGGGACCTCCTACGAGCAGTACTTC. This gives the protein CASSGSGTSYEQYF.